The sample holds many counts of the clone carrying this TCR beta chain. TCRdb reprocessed the 5' RACE reads via MiXCR and lists one record per CDR3 protein. The sample shows 400,000 to 500,000 distinct CDR3 sequences, around 19% of them seen only once. Germline CDR1 and CDR2: SGHTA and FQGNSA. Trimming took 1 base from V and 4 from J, leaving 11 bases between them. This CDR3 has 14 amino acids. The sample comes from a study of T-cell memory formation after mild COVID-19. Study information: Largely, TCR clusters stayed within a single donor.

The source is an adult woman who had mild COVID-19 (a few samples of this study predate the infection). Cell type and time point are not known. The sequencing input was PBMCs or a T cell subset sorted from them (not recorded which). J is TRBJ2-7 and V is TRBV7-2, with D tentatively TRBD1 (6 bases). This chain's CDR3 is CASSLGNRVYEQYF. CDR3 nucleotides: TGTGCCAGCAGCTTAGGCAACAGGGTGTACGAGCAGTACTTC.